This passage covers 19 T cell receptor beta chains from one sample sequenced in a study of blood T cell repertoires in COVID-19. Sequencing used immunoSEQ multiplex PCR; TCRdb keeps in-frame clones, though not all of them. Of some 30,000 clones listed, about 90% are singletons. Material: peripheral blood. Source of these receptors: a human donor with active COVID-19. The donor label of this sample is uncertain.

The genes are TRBV5-5 and TRBJ1-3; D is undetermined. The CDR3 is 14 residues long. Germline CDR1 and CDR2: SGHKS and YYEKEE (reference sequence). V was pared by 4 bases and J by 1 base, with 9 bases between. CDR3 DNA sequence: TGTGCCAGCAGCCGAACAGATTCTGGAAACACCATATATTTT. Translated, it gives CASSRTDSGNTIYF.

The rearrangement links TRBV7-2 to TRBJ1-1; possible D gene TRBD1, 5 bases. With 1 base removed from V and 1 base from J, the gap between germline ends came to 7 bases. Germline CDR1 reads SGHTA; CDR2 reads FQGNSA. This CDR3 comprises 14 residues. CDR3 in DNA: TGTGCCAGCAGCTTAGGCAGGGCGAACACTGAAGCTTTCTTT. Its translation is CASSLGRANTEAFF.

This chain connects TRBV4-1 to TRBJ1-5, with a tentative D call TRBD1 (6 bases). Trimming stripped 0 bases from V and 6 bases from J, with 15 bases between. Germline CDR1 MGHRA, CDR2 YSYEKL. The CDR3 runs 16 residues. CDR3 sequence (DNA): TGCGCCAGCAGCCAAGAATCAGGGGCGCGAGGTCAGCCCCAGCATTTT. Amino acids: CASSQESGARGQPQHF.

The V and J genes are TRBV18 and TRBJ1-4; D gene uncertain. Germline V gene lookup returns CDR1 KGHSH and CDR2 LQKENI. The V gene lost 3 bases and the J gene lost 5 bases, with 4 bases spanning the gap. This CDR3 has 12 residues. This CDR3 is CASSPRNEKLFF. In nucleotides, the CDR3 is TGTGCCAGCTCACCCAGGAATGAAAAACTGTTTTTT.

The chain joins TRBV24-1 to TRBJ2-3; maybe TRBD2 (7 bases). The V gene lost 4 bases and the J gene lost 4 bases, with 29 bases spanning the gap. CDR1 KGHDR and CDR2 SFDVKD come from the germline V gene. The length of the CDR3 is 20 residues. CDR3 region: CATSDPKWGGPGLGPDTQYF. As DNA, the CDR3 is TGTGCCACCAGTGACCCCAAGTGGGGGGGCCCGGGTTTGGGGCCAGATACGCAGTATTTT.

The chain has TRBV7-3 and TRBJ1-1, with D hard to call. The CDR3 consists of 12 residues. The V end was cut by 5 bases, the J end by 1 base, with 5 bases between. The V gene's germline CDR1 is SGHTA and CDR2 FQGTGA. The CDR3 DNA reads as TGTGCCAGCAGCACGAGGAACACTGAAGCTTTCTTT. It is translated as CASSTRNTEAFF.

V gene TRBV6-1 combines with J gene TRBJ2-3, with D perhaps TRBD2 (6 bases). The CDR3 extends over 17 amino acids. CDR1 is MNHNS, CDR2 SASEGT, per germline. The ends were cut back, 3 bases at V and 0 bases at J, with 16 bases in the middle. CDR3 in DNA: TGTGCCAGCAGTGAGGATAAGCGGGCCCCTAGCACAGATACGCAGTATTTT. Encoded protein: CASSEDKRAPSTDTQYF.

V is TRBV7-6 and J is TRBJ2-5, with TRBD2 matching 7 bases. The ends lost 1 base at V and 3 bases at J; junction bases unmatched: 5. This CDR3 spans 15 amino acids. From germline, CDR1 is SGHVS and CDR2 FNYEAQ. The CDR3 nucleotides are TGTGCCAGCAGCTTAGTGTTGGGGACTAAAGAGACCCAGTACTTC. This sequence encodes CASSLVLGTKETQYF.

J is TRBJ1-6 and V is TRBV5-5; 9 nucleotides match TRBD1. The length of the CDR3 is 15 residues. V was clipped by 3 bases and J by 5 bases; unmatched bases: 3. Germline loops: CDR1 SGHKS, CDR2 YYEKEE (reference sequence). This chain's CDR3 is CASSSRDRDNSPLHF. CDR3 bases: TGTGCCAGCAGCTCCCGGGACAGGGATAATTCACCCCTCCACTTT.

The chain uses TRBV29-1 and TRBJ2-1; TRBD2 aligns across 8 bases. The trim removed 7 bases at V and 6 bases at J, leaving 8 bases unmatched. This CDR3 contains 13 residues. In germline, CDR1 is SQVTM, CDR2 ANQGSEA. The CDR3 sequence: CSGETSEVNEQFF. CDR3 coding DNA: TGCAGCGGGGAGACTAGCGAGGTCAATGAGCAGTTCTTC.

The gene calls are TRBV6-5 and TRBJ1-2; D gene unclear. CDR1 MNHEY and CDR2 SVGAGI come from the germline V gene. Trimming took 2 bases from V and 4 from J, leaving 14 bases between them. The CDR3 is 15 amino acids. The CDR3 sequence is CASSYGKTGGYGYTF. The CDR3 DNA reads TGTGCCAGCAGTTACGGAAAGACGGGTGGCTATGGCTACACCTTC.

V is TRBV21-1 and J is TRBJ2-2; the table assigns TRBD1, which was not confirmed against the DNA. TRBV21-1 is shown as a pseudogene. This CDR3 has 18 residues. CDR3: CASSTNRGQGNFAGELFF. The CDR3 DNA follows: TGTGCCAGCAGCACCAATCGGGGACAGGGTAATTTTGCCGGGGAGCTGTTTTTT.

This chain joins TRBV19 and TRBJ2-1; D unresolved. Trimming left V 1 base short and J 2 bases short, with 9 bases between. The germline gives CDR1 LNHDA, CDR2 SQIVND (reference sequence). This CDR3 region has 15 residues. CDR3 in amino acids: CASSIGSRPYNEQFF. The CDR3 DNA reads as TGTGCCAGTAGTATAGGTAGCCGGCCCTACAATGAGCAGTTCTTC.

The chain couples TRBV7-2 to TRBJ1-4; unclear D gene. With 0 bases removed from V and 0 bases from J, the gap between germline ends came to 11 bases. The CDR3 covers 17 residues. CDR1 and CDR2 from the germline V gene are SGHTA and FQGNSA. CDR3: CASSLAPASPTNEKLFF. CDR3 coding DNA: TGTGCCAGCAGCTTAGCCCCCGCGAGCCCAACTAATGAAAAACTGTTTTTT.

This chain connects TRBV27 to TRBJ1-1; D remains ambiguous. In germline, CDR1 is MNHEY, CDR2 SMNVEV (reference sequence). The CDR3 runs 13 residues. Trimming cost V 3 bases and J 1 base, with 6 bases left between them. CDR3 loop: CASSLRQNTEAFF. CDR3 nucleotides: TGTGCCAGCAGTTTGAGGCAGAACACTGAAGCTTTCTTT.

This clone was counted between two and nine times. The CDR3 loop is CASSVDNGGTTDTQYF. CDR3 DNA: TGTGCCAGCAGCGTAGATAACGGGGGGACGACAGATACGCAGTATTTT. This chain joins TRBV9 and TRBJ2-3, with 7 nucleotides matching TRBD2. The V segment lost 0 bases and the J segment 3 bases; nucleotides outside the gene matches: 7. CDR1 SGDLS and CDR2 YYNGEE come from the germline V gene. The CDR3 covers 16 residues.

The CDR3 spells CASSPTLSSEQFF. DNA of the CDR3: TGCGCCAGCAGCCCCACCCTTAGTAGTGAGCAGTTCTTC. The rearrangement links TRBV5-1 to TRBJ2-1; D gene ambiguous. The germline V and J ends were trimmed by 4 bases and 9 bases, with 14 bases remaining between them. Germline V lookup: CDR1 SGHRS, CDR2 YFSETQ. This CDR3 has 13 residues.

This rearrangement joins TRBV19 to TRBJ2-1, with D perhaps TRBD1 (6 bases). Germline assignment: CDR1 LNHDA and CDR2 SQIVND (reference sequence). V was pared by 6 bases and J by 3 bases, with 21 bases between. CDR3 length: 17 amino acids. CDR3 residues: CASRGEGVVSGYNEQFF. Written as DNA, the CDR3 is TGTGCCAGTAGGGGAGAGGGGGTCGTATCAGGCTACAATGAGCAGTTCTTC.

V usage is TRBV4-3 and J usage is TRBJ1-4; no clear D gene. V lost 5 bases and J 3 bases, leaving 13 bases between the germline ends. Looked up from germline, CDR1 is LGHNA and CDR2 is YSLEER. The CDR3 is made up of 15 amino acids. For the CDR3, the DNA is TGCGCCAGCAGCACTGCGGGTATAGCTAATGAAAAACTGTTTTTT. Translated, it gives CASSTAGIANEKLFF.